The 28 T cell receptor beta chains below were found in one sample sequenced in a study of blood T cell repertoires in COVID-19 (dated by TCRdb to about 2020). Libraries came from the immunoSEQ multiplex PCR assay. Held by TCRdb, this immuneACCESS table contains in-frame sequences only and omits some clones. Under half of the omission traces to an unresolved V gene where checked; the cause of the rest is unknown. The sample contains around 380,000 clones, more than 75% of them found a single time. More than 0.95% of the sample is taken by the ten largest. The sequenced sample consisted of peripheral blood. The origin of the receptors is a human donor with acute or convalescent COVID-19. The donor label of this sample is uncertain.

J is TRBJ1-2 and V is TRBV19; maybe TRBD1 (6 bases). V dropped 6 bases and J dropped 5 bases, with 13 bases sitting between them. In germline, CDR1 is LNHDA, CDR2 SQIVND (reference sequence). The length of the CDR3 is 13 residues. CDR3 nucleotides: TGTGCCAGTAGAATGGACAGATCGTATGGCTACACCTTC. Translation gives CASRMDRSYGYTF.

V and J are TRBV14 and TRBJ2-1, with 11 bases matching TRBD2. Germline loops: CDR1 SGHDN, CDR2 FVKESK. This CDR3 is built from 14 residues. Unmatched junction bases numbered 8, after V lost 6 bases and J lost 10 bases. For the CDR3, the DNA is TGTGCCAGCAGTGAGCTAGCGGGGGGAAGGGAGCAGTTCTTC. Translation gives CASSELAGGREQFF.

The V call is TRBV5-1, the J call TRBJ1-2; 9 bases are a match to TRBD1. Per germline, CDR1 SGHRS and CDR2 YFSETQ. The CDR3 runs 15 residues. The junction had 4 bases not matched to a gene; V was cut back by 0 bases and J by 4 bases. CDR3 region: CASSLETGGGYGYTF. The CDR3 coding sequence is TGCGCCAGCAGCTTGGAGACAGGGGGAGGCTATGGCTACACCTTC.

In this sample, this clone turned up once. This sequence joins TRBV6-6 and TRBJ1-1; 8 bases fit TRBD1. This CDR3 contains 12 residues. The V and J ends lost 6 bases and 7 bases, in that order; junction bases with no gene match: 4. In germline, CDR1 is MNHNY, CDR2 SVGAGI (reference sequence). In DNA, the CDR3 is TGTGCCAGCAGCAAAGGACAGGGTGAAGCTTTCTTT. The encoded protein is CASSKGQGEAFF.

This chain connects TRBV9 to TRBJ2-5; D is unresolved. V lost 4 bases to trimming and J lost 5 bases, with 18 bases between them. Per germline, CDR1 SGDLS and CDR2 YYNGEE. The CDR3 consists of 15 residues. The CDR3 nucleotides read TGTGCCAGCAGCCCGCGAGACACGCTCCTGGAGACCCAGTACTTC. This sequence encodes CASSPRDTLLETQYF.

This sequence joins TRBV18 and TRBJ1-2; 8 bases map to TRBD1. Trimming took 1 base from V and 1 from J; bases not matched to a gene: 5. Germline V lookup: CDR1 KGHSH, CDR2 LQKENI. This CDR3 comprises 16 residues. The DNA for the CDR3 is TGTGCCAGCTCACCACAGGGGGACAGGCTTAACTATGGCTACACCTTC. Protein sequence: CASSPQGDRLNYGYTF.

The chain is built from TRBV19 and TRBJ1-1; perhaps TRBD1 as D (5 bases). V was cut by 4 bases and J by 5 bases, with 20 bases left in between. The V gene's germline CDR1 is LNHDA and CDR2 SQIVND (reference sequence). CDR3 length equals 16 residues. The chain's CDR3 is CASSTLLGGLGTEAFF. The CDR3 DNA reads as TGTGCCAGTAGTACCCTCCTCGGGGGTTTGGGAACTGAAGCTTTCTTT.

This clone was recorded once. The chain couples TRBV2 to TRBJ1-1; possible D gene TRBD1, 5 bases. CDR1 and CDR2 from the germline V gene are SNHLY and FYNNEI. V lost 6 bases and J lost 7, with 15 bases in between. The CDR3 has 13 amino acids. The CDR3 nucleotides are TGTGCCAGCAGGGACCCCCTTGACAGTGAAGCTTTCTTT. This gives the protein CASRDPLDSEAFF.

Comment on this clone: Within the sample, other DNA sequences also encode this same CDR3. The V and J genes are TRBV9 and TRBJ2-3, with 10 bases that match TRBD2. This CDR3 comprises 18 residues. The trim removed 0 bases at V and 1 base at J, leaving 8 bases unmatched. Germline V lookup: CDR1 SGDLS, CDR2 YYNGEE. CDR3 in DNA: TGTGCCAGCAGCGTAGGACTAGGGCTAGCGGGAGGCACAGATACGCAGTATTTT. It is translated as CASSVGLGLAGGTDTQYF.

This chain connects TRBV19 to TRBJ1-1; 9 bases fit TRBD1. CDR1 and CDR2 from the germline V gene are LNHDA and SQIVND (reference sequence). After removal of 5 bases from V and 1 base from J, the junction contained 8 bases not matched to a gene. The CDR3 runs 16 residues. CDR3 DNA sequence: TGTGCCAGTAGTCCTCGGACAGGGGCACCGAACACTGAAGCTTTCTTT. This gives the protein CASSPRTGAPNTEAFF.

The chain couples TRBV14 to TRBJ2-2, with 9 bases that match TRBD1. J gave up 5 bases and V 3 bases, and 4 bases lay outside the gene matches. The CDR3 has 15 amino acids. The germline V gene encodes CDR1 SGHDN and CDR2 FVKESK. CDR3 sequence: CASSQGQGGTGELFF. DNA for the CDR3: TGTGCCAGCAGCCAGGGACAGGGAGGTACCGGGGAGCTGTTTTTT.

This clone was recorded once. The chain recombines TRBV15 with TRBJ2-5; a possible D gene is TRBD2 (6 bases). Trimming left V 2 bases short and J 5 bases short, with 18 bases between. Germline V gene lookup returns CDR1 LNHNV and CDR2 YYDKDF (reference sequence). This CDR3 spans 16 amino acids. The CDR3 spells CATSRSGTVVRETQYF. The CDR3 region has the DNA TGTGCCACCAGCAGATCGGGGACTGTCGTGAGGGAGACCCAGTACTTC.

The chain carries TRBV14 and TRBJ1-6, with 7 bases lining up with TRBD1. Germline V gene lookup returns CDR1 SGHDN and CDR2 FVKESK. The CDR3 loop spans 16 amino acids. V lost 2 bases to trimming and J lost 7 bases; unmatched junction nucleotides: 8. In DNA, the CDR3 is TGTGCCAGCAGCCAAAGAGTAGGGGGCTGGAATTCACCCCTCCACTTT. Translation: CASSQRVGGWNSPLHF.

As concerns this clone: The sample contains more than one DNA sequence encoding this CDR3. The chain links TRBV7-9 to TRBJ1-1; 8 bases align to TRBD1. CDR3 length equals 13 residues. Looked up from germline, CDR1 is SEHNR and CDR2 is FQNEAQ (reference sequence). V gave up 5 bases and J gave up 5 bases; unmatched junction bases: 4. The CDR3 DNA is TGTGCCAGCAGCCTCAGGGGGCGGACTGAAGCTTTCTTT. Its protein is CASSLRGRTEAFF.

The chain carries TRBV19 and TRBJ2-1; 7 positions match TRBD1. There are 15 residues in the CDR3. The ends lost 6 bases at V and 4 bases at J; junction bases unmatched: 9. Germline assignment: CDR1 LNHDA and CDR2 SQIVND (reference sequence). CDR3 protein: CASSLRRGPYNEQFF. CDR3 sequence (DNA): TGTGCCAGTAGCCTAAGAAGGGGGCCATACAATGAGCAGTTCTTC. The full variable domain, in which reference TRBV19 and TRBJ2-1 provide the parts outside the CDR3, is DGGITQSPKYLFRKEGQNVTLSCEQNLNHDAMYWYRQDPGQGLRLIYYSQIVNDFQKGDIAEGYSVSREKKESFPLTVTSAQKNPTAFYLCASSLRRGPYNEQFFGPGTRLTVL.

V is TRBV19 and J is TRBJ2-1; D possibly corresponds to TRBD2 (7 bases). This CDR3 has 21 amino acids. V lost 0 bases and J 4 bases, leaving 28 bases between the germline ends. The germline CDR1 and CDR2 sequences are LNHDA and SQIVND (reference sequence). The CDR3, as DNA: TGTGCCAGTAGTATAGATCTGGGGCCTCAACGGGGGCGGGGGCTATACAATGAGCAGTTCTTC. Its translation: CASSIDLGPQRGRGLYNEQFF. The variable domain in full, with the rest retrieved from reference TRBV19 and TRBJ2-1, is DGGITQSPKYLFRKEGQNVTLSCEQNLNHDAMYWYRQDPGQGLRLIYYSQIVNDFQKGDIAEGYSVSREKKESFPLTVTSAQKNPTAFYLCASSIDLGPQRGRGLYNEQFFGPGTRLTVL.

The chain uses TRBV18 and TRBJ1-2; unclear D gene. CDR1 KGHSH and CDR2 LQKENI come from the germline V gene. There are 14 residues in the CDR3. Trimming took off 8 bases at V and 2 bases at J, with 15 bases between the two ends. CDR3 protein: CASKSPEQNYGYTF. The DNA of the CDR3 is TGTGCCAGCAAGTCACCGGAACAGAACTATGGCTACACCTTC.

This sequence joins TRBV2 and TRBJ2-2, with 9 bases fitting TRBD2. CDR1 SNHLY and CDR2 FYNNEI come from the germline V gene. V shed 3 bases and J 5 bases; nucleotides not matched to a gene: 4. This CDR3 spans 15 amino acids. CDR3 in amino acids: CASSDAGGGTGELFF. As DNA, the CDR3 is TGTGCCAGCAGTGACGCGGGAGGGGGGACCGGGGAGCTGTTTTTT.

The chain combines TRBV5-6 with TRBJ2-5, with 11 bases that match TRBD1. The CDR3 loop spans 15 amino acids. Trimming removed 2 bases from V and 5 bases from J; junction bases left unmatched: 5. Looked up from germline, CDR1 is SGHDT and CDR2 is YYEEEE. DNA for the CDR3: TGTGCCAGCAGCTTCAGGACAGGGGGCGGGGAGACCCAGTACTTC. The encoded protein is CASSFRTGGGETQYF.

For the CDR3, the DNA is TGCAGCGTTGAAGATCTGAGGGGGATTTACAATGAGCAGTTCTTC. Residues: CSVEDLRGIYNEQFF. The chain uses TRBV29-1 and TRBJ2-1, with D tentatively TRBD1 (6 bases). Germline V gene lookup returns CDR1 SQVTM and CDR2 ANQGSEA. The CDR3 runs to 15 residues. The V end was cut by 0 bases, the J end by 4 bases, with 13 bases between.

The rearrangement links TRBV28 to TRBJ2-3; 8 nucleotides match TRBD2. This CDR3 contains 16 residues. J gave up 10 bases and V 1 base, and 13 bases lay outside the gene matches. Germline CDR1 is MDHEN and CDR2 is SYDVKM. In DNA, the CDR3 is TGTGCCAGCAGTTTATTGGTAGCGGGGCCCCGACGGGCGCAGTATTTT. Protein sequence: CASSLLVAGPRRAQYF. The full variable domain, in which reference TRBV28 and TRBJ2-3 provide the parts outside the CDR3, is DVKVTQSSRYLVKRTGEKVFLECVQDMDHENMFWYRQDPGLGLRLIYFSYDVKMKEKGDIPEGYSVSREKKERFSLILESASTNQTSMYLCASSLLVAGPRRAQYFGPGTRLTVL.

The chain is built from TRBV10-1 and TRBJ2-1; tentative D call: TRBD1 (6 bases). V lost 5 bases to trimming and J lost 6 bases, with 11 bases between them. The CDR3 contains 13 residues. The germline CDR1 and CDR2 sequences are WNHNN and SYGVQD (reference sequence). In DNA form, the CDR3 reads TGCGCCAGCAGTCAGGGGTTCGGCAATGAGCAGTTCTTC. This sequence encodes CASSQGFGNEQFF.

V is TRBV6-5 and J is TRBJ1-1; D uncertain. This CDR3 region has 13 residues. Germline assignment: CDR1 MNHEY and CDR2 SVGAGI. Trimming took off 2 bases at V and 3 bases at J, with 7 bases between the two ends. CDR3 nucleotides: TGTGCCAGCAGTTACGAGGGAGACACTGAAGCTTTCTTT. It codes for CASSYEGDTEAFF.

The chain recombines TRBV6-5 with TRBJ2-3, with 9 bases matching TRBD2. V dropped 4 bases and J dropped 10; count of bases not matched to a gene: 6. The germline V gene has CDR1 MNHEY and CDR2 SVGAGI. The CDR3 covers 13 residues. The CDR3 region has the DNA TGTGCCAGCAGTTCCTATCTAGCGGGGTCGCAGTATTTT. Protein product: CASSSYLAGSQYF.

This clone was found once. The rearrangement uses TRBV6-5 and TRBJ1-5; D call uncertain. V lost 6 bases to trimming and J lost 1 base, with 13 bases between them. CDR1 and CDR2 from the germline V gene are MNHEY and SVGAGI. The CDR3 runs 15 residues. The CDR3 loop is CASRPSERSNQPQHF. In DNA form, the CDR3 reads TGTGCCAGCAGGCCCTCTGAGAGGAGCAATCAGCCCCAGCATTTT.

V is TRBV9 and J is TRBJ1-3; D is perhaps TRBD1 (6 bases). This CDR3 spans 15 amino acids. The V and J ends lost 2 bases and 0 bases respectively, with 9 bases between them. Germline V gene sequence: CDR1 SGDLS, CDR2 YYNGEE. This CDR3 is CASSVATGSGNTIYF. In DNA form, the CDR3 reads TGTGCCAGCAGCGTGGCGACAGGCTCTGGAAACACCATATATTTT.

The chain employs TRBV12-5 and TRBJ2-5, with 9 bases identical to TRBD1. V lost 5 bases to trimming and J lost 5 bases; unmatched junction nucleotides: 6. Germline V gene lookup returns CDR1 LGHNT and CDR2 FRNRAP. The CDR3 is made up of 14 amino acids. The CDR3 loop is CASGQQGAWETQYF. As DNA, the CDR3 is TGTGCTAGTGGTCAACAGGGGGCTTGGGAGACCCAGTACTTC.

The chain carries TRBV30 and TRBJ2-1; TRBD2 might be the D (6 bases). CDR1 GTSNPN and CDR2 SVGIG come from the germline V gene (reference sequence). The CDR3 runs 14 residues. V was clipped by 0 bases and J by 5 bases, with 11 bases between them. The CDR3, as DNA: TGTGCCTGGAGTGTACTAGCTCCCCACAATGAGCAGTTCTTC. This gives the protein CAWSVLAPHNEQFF.